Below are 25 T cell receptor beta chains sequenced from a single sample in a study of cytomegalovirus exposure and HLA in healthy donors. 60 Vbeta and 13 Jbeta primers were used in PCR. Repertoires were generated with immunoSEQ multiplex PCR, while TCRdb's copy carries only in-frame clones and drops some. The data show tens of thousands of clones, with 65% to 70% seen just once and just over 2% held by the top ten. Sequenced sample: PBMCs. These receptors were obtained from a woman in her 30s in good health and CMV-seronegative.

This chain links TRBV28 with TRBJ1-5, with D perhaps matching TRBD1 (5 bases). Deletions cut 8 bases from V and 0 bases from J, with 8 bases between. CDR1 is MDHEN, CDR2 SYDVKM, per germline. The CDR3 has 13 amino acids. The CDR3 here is CASGGDSNQPQHF. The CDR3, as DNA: TGTGCCAGCGGAGGGGATAGCAATCAGCCCCAGCATTTT.

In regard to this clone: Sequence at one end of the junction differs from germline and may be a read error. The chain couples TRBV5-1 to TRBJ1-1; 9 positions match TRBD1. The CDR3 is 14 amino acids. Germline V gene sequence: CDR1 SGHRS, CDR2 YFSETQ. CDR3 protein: CASSWGQGLSEAFF. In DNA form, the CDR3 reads TGTGCCAGCAGCTGGGGACAGGGTCTTTCTGAAGCTTTCTTT.

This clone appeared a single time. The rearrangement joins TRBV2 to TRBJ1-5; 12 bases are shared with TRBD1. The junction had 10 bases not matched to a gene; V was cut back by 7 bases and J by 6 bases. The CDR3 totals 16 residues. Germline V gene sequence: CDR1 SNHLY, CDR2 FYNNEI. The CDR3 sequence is CASTGTGGPGRQPQHF. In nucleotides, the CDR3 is TGTGCCAGCACAGGGACAGGGGGCCCGGGACGTCAGCCCCAGCATTTT.

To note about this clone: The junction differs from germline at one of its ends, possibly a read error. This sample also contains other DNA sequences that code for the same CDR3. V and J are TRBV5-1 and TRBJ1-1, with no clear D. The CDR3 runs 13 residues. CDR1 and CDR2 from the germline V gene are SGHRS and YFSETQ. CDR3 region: CASSLNRHTEAFF. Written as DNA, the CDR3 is TGCGCCAGCAGCTTGAACAGACACACTGAGGCTTTCTTT.

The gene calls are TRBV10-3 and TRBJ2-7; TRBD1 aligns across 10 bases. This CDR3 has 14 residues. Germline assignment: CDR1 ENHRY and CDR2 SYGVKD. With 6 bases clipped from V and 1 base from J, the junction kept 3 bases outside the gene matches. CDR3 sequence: CAIRLDRGSYEQYF. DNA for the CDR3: TGTGCCATCAGATTGGACAGGGGGTCCTACGAGCAGTACTTC.

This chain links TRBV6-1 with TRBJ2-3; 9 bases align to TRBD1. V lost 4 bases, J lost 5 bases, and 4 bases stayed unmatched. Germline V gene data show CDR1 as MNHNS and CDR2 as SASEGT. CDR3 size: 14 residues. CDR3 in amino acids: CASSGGQGGDTQYF. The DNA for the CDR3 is TGTGCCAGCAGTGGGGGACAGGGTGGAGATACGCAGTATTTT.

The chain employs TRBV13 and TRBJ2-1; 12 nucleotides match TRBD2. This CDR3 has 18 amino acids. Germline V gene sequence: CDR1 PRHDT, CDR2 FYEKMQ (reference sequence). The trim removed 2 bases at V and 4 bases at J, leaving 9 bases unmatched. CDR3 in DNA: TGTGCCAGCAGCTTACGGCCCGGACTAGCGGGGAGGTACAATGAGCAGTTCTTC. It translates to CASSLRPGLAGRYNEQFF.

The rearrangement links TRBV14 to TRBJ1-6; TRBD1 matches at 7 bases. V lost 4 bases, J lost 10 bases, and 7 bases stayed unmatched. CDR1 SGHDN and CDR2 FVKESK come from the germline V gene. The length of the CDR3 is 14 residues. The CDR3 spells CASSPRQGSSPLHF. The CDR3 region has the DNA TGTGCCAGCAGCCCCCGACAGGGAAGCTCACCCCTCCACTTT.

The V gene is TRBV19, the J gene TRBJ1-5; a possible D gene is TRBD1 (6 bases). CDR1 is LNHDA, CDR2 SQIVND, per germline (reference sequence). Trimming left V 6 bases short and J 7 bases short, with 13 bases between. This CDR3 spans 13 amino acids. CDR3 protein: CASSGGRRQPQHF. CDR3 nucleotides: TGTGCCAGTAGCGGGGGGCGTCGGCAGCCCCAGCATTTT.

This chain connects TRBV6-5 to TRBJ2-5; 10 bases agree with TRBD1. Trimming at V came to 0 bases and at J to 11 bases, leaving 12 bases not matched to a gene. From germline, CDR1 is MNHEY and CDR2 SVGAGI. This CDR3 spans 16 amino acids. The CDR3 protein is CASSYSLGTGVSEQYF. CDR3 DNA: TGTGCCAGCAGTTACTCGCTCGGGACAGGGGTGAGTGAGCAGTACTTC.

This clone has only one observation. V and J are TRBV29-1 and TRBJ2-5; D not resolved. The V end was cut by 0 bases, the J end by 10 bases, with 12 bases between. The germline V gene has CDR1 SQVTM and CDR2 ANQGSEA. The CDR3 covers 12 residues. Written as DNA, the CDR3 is TGCAGCGTTGAAGATTGGGCAGCAGGCCAGTACTTC. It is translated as CSVEDWAAGQYF.

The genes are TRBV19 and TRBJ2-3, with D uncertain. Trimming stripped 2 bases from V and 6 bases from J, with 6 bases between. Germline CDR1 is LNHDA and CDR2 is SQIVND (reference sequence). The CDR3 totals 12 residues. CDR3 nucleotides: TGTGCCAGTAGTATATCCTCGGATACGCAGTATTTT. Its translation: CASSISSDTQYF.

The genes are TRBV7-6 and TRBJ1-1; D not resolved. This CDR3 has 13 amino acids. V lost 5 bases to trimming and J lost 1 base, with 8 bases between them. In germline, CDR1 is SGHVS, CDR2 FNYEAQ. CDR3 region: CASSETENTEAFF. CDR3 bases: TGTGCCAGCAGCGAAACAGAGAACACTGAAGCTTTCTTT.

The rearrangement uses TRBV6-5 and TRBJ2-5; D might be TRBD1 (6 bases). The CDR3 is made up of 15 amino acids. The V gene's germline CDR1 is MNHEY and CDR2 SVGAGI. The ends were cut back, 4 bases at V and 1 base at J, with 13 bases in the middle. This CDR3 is CASSSEGGTQETQYF. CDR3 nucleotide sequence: TGTGCCAGCAGTTCGGAAGGGGGTACCCAAGAGACCCAGTACTTC.

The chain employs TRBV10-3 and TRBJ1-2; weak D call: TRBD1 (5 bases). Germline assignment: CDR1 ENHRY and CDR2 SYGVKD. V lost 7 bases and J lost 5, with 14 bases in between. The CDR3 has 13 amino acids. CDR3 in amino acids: CAITPEGPYGYTF. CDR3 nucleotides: TGTGCCATCACACCGGAGGGGCCTTATGGCTACACCTTC.

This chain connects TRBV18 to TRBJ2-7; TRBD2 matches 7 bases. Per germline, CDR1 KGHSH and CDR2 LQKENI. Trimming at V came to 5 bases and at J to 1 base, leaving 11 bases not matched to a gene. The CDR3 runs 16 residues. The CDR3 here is CASSISSGMGSYEQYF. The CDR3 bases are TGTGCCAGCTCAATATCCAGCGGGATGGGATCCTACGAGCAGTACTTC.

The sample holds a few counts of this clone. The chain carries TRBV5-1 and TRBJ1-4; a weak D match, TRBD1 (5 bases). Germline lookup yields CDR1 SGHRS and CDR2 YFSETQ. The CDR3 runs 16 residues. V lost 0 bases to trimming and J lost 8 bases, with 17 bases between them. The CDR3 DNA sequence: TGCGCCAGCAGCTTGGGGCCTGGGGGGACGGTAGAAAAACTGTTTTTT. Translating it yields CASSLGPGGTVEKLFF.

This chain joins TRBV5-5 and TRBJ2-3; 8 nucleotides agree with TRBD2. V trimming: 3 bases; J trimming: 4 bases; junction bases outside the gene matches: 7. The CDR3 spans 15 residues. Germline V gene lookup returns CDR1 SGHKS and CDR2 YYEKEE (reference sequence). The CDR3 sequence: CASSSLGGGPDTQYF. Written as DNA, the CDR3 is TGTGCCAGCAGCTCCCTGGGCGGGGGGCCAGATACGCAGTATTTT.

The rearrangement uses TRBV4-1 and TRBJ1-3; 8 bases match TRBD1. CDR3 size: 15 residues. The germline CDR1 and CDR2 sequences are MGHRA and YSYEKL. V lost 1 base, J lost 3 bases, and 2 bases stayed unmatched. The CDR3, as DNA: TGCGCCAGCAGCCAAGCAGGGGGCGTTGGAAACACCATATATTTT. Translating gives CASSQAGGVGNTIYF.

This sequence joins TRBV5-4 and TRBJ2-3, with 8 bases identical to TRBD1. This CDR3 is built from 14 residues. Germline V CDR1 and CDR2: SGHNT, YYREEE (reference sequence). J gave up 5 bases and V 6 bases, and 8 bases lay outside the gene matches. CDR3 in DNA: TGTGCCAGCATCAATTCAGGGGGCGTAGATACGCAGTATTTT. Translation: CASINSGGVDTQYF.

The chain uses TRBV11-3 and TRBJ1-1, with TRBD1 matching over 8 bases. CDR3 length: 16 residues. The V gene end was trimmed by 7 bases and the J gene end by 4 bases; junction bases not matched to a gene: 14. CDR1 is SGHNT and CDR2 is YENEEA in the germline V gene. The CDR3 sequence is CASNPPPRDRGTEAFF. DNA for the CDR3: TGTGCCAGCAATCCTCCCCCACGCGACAGGGGCACTGAAGCTTTCTTT.

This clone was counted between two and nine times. The CDR3 region is CASSFARGAYEQYF. As DNA, the CDR3 is TGTGCCAGCAGTTTCGCCCGCGGAGCCTACGAGCAGTACTTC. The chain carries TRBV28 and TRBJ2-7; D is uncertain. This CDR3 is 14 amino acids long. V was shortened by 3 bases and J by 2 bases, with 11 bases between the two germline ends. Germline V gives CDR1 MDHEN, CDR2 SYDVKM.

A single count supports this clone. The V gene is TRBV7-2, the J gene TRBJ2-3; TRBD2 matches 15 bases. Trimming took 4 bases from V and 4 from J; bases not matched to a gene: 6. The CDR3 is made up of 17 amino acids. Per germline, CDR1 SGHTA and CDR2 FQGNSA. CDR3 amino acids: CASSYRTSGGAADTQYF. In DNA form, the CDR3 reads TGTGCCAGCAGCTACAGGACTAGCGGGGGGGCGGCAGATACGCAGTATTTT.

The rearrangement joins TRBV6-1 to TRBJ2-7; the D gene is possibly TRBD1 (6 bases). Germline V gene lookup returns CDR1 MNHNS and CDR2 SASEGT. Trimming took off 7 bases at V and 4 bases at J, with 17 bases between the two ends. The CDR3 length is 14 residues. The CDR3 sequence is CASTPPGAEYEQYF. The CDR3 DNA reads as TGTGCCAGCACCCCCCCAGGGGCCGAATACGAGCAGTACTTC.

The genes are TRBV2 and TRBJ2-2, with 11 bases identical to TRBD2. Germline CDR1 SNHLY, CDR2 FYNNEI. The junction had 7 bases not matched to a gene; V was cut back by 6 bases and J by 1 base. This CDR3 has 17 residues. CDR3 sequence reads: CASSPGLAAVNTGELFF. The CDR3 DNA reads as TGTGCCAGCAGCCCGGGACTAGCGGCCGTGAACACCGGGGAGCTGTTTTTT.